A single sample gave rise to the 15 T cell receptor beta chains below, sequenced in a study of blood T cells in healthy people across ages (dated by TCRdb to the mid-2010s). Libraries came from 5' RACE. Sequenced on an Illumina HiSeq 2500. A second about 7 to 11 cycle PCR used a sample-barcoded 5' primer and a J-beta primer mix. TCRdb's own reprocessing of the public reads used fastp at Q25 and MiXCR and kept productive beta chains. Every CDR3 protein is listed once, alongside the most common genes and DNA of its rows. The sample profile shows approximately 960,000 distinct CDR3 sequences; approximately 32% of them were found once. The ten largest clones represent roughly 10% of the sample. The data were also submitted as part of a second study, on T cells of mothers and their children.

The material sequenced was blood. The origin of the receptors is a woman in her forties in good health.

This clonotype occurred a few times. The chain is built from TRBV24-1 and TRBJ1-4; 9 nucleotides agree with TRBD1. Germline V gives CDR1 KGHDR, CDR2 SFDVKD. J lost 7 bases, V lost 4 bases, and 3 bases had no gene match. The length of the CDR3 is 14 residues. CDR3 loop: CATSETGGGEKLFF. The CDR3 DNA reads TGTGCCACCAGTGAAACAGGGGGCGGTGAAAAACTGTTTTTT.

The CDR3 DNA reads TGTGCCAGCAGCTTGGCCAATGGCAATGAGCAGTTCTTC. Amino acids: CASSLANGNEQFF. The J gene is TRBJ2-1, the V gene TRBV5-6; D unclear. The CDR3 length is 13 residues. Germline values: CDR1 SGHDT, CDR2 YYEEEE. V was cut by 0 bases and J by 6 bases, with 7 bases left in between.

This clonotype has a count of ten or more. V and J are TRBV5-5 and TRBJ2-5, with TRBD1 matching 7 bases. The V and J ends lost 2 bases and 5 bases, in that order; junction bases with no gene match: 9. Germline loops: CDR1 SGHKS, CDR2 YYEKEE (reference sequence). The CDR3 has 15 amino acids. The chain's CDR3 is CASSFRDSMGETQYF. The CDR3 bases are TGTGCCAGCAGCTTCCGGGACAGCATGGGGGAGACCCAGTACTTC. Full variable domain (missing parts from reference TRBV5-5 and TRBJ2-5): DAGVTQSPTHLIKTRGQQVTLRCSPISGHKSVSWYQQVLGQGPQFIFQYYEKEERGRGNFPDRFSARQFPNYSSELNVNALLLGDSALYLCASSFRDSMGETQYFGPGTRLLVL.

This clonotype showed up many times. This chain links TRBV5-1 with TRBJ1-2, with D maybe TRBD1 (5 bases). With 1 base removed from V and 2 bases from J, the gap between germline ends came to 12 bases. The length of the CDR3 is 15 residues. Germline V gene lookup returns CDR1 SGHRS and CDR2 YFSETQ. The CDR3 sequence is CASSLLKTENYGYTF. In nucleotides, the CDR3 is TGCGCCAGCAGCTTGCTAAAGACAGAGAACTATGGCTACACCTTC.

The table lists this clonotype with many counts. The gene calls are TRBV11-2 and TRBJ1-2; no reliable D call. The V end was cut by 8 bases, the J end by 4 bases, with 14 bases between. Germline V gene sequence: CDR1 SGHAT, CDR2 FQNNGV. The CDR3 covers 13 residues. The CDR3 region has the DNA TGTGCCAGCGGTCCCGGACCGACCTATGGCTACACCTTC. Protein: CASGPGPTYGYTF.

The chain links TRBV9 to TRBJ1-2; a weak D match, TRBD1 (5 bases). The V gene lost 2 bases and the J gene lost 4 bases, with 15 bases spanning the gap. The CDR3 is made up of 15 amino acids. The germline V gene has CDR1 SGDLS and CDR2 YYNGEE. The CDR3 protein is CASSVQGPRGYGYTF. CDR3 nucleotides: TGTGCCAGCAGCGTGCAGGGTCCCCGCGGCTATGGCTACACCTTC.

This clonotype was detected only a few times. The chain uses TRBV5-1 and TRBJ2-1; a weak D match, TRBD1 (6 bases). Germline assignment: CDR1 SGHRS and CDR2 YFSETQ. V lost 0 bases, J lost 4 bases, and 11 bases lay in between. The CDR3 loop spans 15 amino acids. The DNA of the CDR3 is TGCGCCAGCAGCTTGGGGGGGCCAAGGTACAATGAGCAGTTCTTC. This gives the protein CASSLGGPRYNEQFF.

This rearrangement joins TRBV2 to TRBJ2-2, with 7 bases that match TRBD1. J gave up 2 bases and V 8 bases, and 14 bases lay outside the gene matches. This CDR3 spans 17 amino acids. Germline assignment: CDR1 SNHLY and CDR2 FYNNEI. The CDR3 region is CASGTSAQGYNTGELFF. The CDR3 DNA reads TGTGCCAGCGGTACGTCGGCACAGGGGTATAACACCGGGGAGCTGTTTTTT.

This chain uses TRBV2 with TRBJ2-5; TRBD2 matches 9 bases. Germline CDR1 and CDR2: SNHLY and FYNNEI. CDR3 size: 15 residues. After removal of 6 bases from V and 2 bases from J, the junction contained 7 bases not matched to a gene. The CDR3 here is CASRSYSGGQETQYF. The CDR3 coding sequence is TGTGCCAGCAGGTCCTATAGCGGGGGACAAGAGACCCAGTACTTC.

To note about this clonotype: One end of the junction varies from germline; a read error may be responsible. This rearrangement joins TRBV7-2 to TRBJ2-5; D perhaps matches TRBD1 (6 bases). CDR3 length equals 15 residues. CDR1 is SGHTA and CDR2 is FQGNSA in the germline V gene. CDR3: CANSFLQGLWETQYF. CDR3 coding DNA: TGTGCCAACAGCTTCCTACAGGGTTTGTGGGAGACCCAGTACTTC.

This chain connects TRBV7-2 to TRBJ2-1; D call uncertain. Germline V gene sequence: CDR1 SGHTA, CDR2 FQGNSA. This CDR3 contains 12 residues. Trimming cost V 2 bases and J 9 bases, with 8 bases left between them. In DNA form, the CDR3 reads TGTGCCAGCAGCTTATTCGAAGGTGAGCAGTTCTTC. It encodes CASSLFEGEQFF.

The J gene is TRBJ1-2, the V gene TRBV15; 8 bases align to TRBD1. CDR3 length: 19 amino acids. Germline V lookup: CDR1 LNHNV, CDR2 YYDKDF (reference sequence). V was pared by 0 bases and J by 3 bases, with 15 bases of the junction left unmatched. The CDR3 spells CATSRDIRVRQGQDYGYTF. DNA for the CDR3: TGTGCCACCAGCAGAGATATTAGGGTGAGACAGGGACAGGACTATGGCTACACCTTC.

DNA of the CDR3: TGTGCCAGCAGCTTAGAGGTGGGCTCTGGAAACACCATATATTTT. This gives the protein CASSLEVGSGNTIYF. V is TRBV7-9 and J is TRBJ1-3, with no clear D. The CDR3 spans 15 residues. V shed 1 base and J shed 0 bases, with 7 bases lying between them. Looked up from germline, CDR1 is SEHNR and CDR2 is FQNEAQ (reference sequence).

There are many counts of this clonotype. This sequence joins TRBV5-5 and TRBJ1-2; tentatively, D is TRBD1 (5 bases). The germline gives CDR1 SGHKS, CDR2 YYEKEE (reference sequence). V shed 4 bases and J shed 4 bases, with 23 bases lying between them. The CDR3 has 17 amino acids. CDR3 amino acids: CASSPASLDSGGYGYTF. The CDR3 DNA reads TGTGCCAGCAGCCCGGCTTCGTTAGATAGCGGGGGCTATGGCTACACCTTC.

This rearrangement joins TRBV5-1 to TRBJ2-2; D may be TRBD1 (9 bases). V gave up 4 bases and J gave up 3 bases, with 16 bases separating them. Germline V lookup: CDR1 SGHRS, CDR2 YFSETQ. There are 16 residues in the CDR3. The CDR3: CASSPGQGLDTGELFF. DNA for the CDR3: TGCGCCAGCAGCCCGGGACAGGGACTAGACACCGGGGAGCTGTTTTTT.